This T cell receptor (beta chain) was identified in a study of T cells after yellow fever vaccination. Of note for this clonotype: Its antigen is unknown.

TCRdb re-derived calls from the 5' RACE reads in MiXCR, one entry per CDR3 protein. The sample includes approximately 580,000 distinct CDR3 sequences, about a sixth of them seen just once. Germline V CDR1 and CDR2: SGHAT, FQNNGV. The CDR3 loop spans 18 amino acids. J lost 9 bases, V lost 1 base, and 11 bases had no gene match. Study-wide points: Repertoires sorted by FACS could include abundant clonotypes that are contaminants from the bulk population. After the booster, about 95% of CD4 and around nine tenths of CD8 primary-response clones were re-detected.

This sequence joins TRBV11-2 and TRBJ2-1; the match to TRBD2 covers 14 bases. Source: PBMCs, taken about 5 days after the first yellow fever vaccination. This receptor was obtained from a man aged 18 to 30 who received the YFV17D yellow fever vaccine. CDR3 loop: CASSLVGTSGGRVAEQFF. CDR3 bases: TGTGCCAGCAGCTTAGTAGGGACTAGCGGGGGACGGGTAGCTGAGCAGTTCTTC. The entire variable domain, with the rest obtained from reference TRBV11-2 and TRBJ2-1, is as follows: EAGVAQSPRYKIIEKRQSVAFWCNPISGHATLYWYQQILGQGPKLLIQFQNNGVVDDSQLPKDRFSAERLKGVDSTLKIQPAKLEDSAVYLCASSLVGTSGGRVAEQFFGPGTRLTVL.